This T cell receptor (beta chain) was found in a study of post-analysis software for immune sequencing data. Study-level points and caveats: In patients, a few TRBV segments were more frequent than in controls, with TRBV5-6, TRBV5-1 and TRBV20-1 among them.

The length of the CDR3 is 14 residues. Germline CDR1 MGHDK, CDR2 SYGVNS. V lost 4 bases and J 1 base, leaving 11 bases between the germline ends. A few counts support this clonotype. No antigen is known for it. Unique molecular identifiers featured in each of the TCR beta cDNA libraries. TCRdb passed the PCR reads through MiXCR, listing each CDR3 protein once. The sample lists about 820,000 distinct CDR3 sequences, 53% occurring once. V and J are TRBV25-1 and TRBJ2-7; D tentatively fits TRBD1 or TRBD2 (5 bases each). What was sequenced was blood. The clonotype originates from a girl under 18 with multiple sclerosis. The CDR3 DNA is TGTGCCAGCAGTGTGGGACCCTCGTCCTACGAGCAGTACTTC. Translated, it gives CASSVGPSSYEQYF.